This TCR beta chain stems from a study of cytomegalovirus exposure and HLA in healthy donors. Points from the study as a whole: A later analysis associated 16,000 or so TCR beta sequences with HLA alleles at a 0.05 false discovery rate. Most of the CMV-associated TCR beta chains (in a later analysis) appeared to be HLA-restricted. According to the study, 160 or so TCR beta chains were cytomegalovirus-associated.

The PCR contained 60 Vbeta and 13 Jbeta primers. Some clones are missing from TCRdb's copy, which holds only in-frame ones; the method was immunoSEQ multiplex PCR. The sample contains 100,000 to 150,000 clones, approximately 83% of which appear only once. Germline lookup yields CDR1 SGDLS and CDR2 YYNGEE. The V end lost 6 bases, the J end lost 3 bases, and 14 bases lay between the germline ends. The CDR3 is made up of 14 amino acids. Remarks on this clone: The antigen is undetermined.

Specimen: PBMCs. The sequence derives from a woman aged 40 to 55 in good health and CMV-seropositive. The chain couples TRBV9 to TRBJ2-3, with D possibly TRBD1 on 6 matching bases. The CDR3 sequence is CASTPGVRTDTQYF. CDR3 sequence (DNA): TGTGCCAGCACTCCAGGGGTTAGGACAGATACGCAGTATTTT.